This T cell receptor beta chain was identified in a study of cytomegalovirus exposure and HLA in healthy donors. The study's findings and limits: Most observed TCR sequences were rare, whereas some public TCRs were detected in many donors.

Comments on this clone: The target antigen is unknown. Other DNA sequences of this sample code for an identical CDR3.

V dropped 0 bases and J dropped 1; count of bases not matched to a gene: 2. The CDR3 extends over 15 amino acids. Looked up from germline, CDR1 is ENHRY and CDR2 is SYGVKD. In the PCR, 60 Vbeta and 13 Jbeta primers were used. Sequencing used immunoSEQ multiplex PCR; TCRdb keeps in-frame clones, though not all of them. The sample has almost 95,000 clones, roughly 71% seen once. The chain combines TRBV10-3 with TRBJ2-7; 8 bases agree with TRBD2. This sequence was found in a man in his forties or fifties in good health and CMV-seronegative. Sequenced sample: PBMCs. The CDR3 sequence: CAISESTSGSYEQYF. The CDR3 nucleotides are TGTGCCATCAGTGAGTCCACTAGCGGTTCCTACGAGCAGTACTTC.